These 9 T cell receptor beta chains came from one sample sequenced in a study of T cells in women clearing cervical HPV infection. Some clones are missing from TCRdb's copy, which holds only in-frame ones; the method was immunoSEQ multiplex PCR. The listing records tens of thousands of clones. Sequencing was done on a sample of blood buffy coat. The receptor set was obtained from a woman aged 18 to 75 with a cervical HPV16 infection that either progressed to CIN3+ or cleared (not recorded which).

As for this clone: The read ends 3 residues early relative to the CDR3; the germline J gene fills the gap. The rearrangement links TRBV30 to TRBJ2-2, with D perhaps TRBD1 (5 bases). Per the germline V gene, CDR1 is GTSNPN and CDR2 is SVGIG (reference sequence). There are 13 residues in the CDR3. The part of the CDR3 DNA that was read is TGTGCCTGGAGTCGACAGAGAAATGAAAAG. As protein: CAWSRQRNEK. The full CDR3 reads CAWSRQRNEKLFF. Full variable domain (outside the CDR3, taken from reference TRBV30 and TRBJ2-2): SQTIHQWPATLVQPVGSPLSLECTVEGTSNPNLYWYRQAAGRGLQLLFYSVGIGQISSEVPQNLSASRPQDRQFILSSKKLLLSDSGFYLCAWSRQRNEKLFFGEGSRLTVL.

As concerns this clone: The read terminates 3 residues before the CDR3 end, so the remaining end is supplied by the germline J gene. The V and J genes are TRBV20-1 and TRBJ2-1; 9 bases line up with TRBD1. V shed 5 bases, J shed 6 bases, and the junction held 5 bases outside the gene matches. Germline CDR1 is DFQATT and CDR2 is SNEGSKA (reference sequence). The CDR3 totals 13 residues. The CDR3 is CSAFRTGVNEQFF. The sequenced CDR3 bases are TGCAGTGCTTTCCGGACAGGGGTCAATGAG.

Remarks on this clone: Read coverage stops 3 residues before the CDR3 terminus; the germline J gene supplies the remainder. The chain combines TRBV5-6 with TRBJ1-2; maybe TRBD1 (5 bases). V lost 3 bases to trimming and J lost 7 bases, with 16 bases between them. This CDR3 contains 14 residues. Germline loops: CDR1 SGHDT, CDR2 YYEEEE. CDR3 sequence: CASSSGTVGRGYTF. CDR3 bases read: TGTGCCAGCAGCTCGGGGACTGTTGGACGTGGC.

About this clone: The sequenced fragment ends 3 residues before the CDR3 boundary, so the rest is inferred from the germline J gene. The rearrangement links TRBV7-3 to TRBJ2-2, with a tentative D call TRBD1 (6 bases). The germline V gene encodes CDR1 SGHTA and CDR2 FQGTGA. The CDR3 has 17 amino acids. Trimming pared 2 bases from V and 0 bases from J, leaving 13 bases between. The CDR3 reads CASSLLGGRTNTGELFF. Partial CDR3 DNA: TGTGCCAGCAGCTTATTAGGGGGTCGTACGAACACCGGGGAG. The full variable domain, in which reference TRBV7-3 and TRBJ2-2 provide the parts outside the CDR3, is GAGVSQTPSNKVTEKGKYVELRCDPISGHTALYWYRQSLGQGPEFLIYFQGTGAADDSGLPNDRFFAVRPEGSVSTLKIQRTERGDSAVYLCASSLLGGRTNTGELFFGEGSRLTVL.

The part of the CDR3 DNA that was read is TGTGCCAGCAGCCCAGACAGGGGGGGACGAAATACG. Protein sequence: CASSPDRGGRNT. The full CDR3 is CASSPDRGGRNTQYF. This chain joins TRBV2 and TRBJ2-3; TRBD1 agrees at 9 bases. The read stops 3 residues short of the end of the CDR3; the missing end is completed from the germline J gene. Per the germline V gene, CDR1 is SNHLY and CDR2 is FYNNEI. V lost 6 bases to trimming and J lost 7 bases; unmatched junction nucleotides: 11. CDR3 size: 15 residues.

This CDR3 reads CASSLGGEETQYF. CDR3 DNA, as far as it was read: TGTGCCAGCAGCTTAGGGGGGGAGGAGACC. The J gene is TRBJ2-5, the V gene TRBV11-3; TRBD2 might be the D (6 bases). Read sequence stops 3 residues before the CDR3 end, and the germline J gene provides the missing end. This CDR3 has 13 amino acids. Germline CDR1 is SGHNT and CDR2 is YENEEA. Between the trimmed V and J ends, which lost 1 base and 5 bases, there was a span of 8 bases.

Notes on this clone: The DNA ends 3 residues before the CDR3 does, and the rest of the CDR3 is filled in from the germline J gene. The V and J genes are TRBV20-1 and TRBJ1-5, with D tentatively TRBD1 (6 bases). Germline values: CDR1 DFQATT, CDR2 SNEGSKA (reference sequence). V was shortened by 6 bases and J by 0 bases, with 24 bases between the two germline ends. There are 18 residues in the CDR3. CDR3 protein: CSALAYNRDTYSNQPQHF. CDR3 DNA, as far as it was read: TGCAGTGCCCTGGCTTATAATCGGGACACCTATAGCAATCAGCCC.

A note on this clone: The CDR3 end lies 3 residues beyond the end of the read and is filled in from the germline J gene. The chain has TRBV30 and TRBJ2-7; D might be TRBD2 (6 bases). The V gene's germline CDR1 is GTSNPN and CDR2 SVGIG (reference sequence). The CDR3 contains 12 residues. The CDR3 bases that were read are TGTGCTTGGGACTTGAGCTCCTACGAG. The encoded protein is CAWDLSSYE. The full CDR3 reads CAWDLSSYEQYF.

Comments on this clone: The CDR3 goes on 3 residues after the read ends, and that part is filled in from the germline J gene. This chain uses TRBV29-1 with TRBJ2-3, with 16 bases fitting TRBD2. With V trimmed by 6 bases and J by 6 bases, 15 bases remained unmatched. The CDR3 sequence is 18 residues long. CDR1 SQVTM and CDR2 ANQGSEA come from the germline V gene. The CDR3 loop reads CSVARSPGLAGGIDTQYF. The DNA read from the CDR3 is TGCAGCGTAGCTAGATCCCCGGGACTAGCGGGAGGGATTGATACG.